Included here is one T cell receptor beta chain sequence, with context. Its antigen remains unidentified. This may be a read error, as it is one base from a much larger clone. This specimen belongs to a study of T cells in Graves' hyperthyroidism and ophthalmopathy (dated by TCRdb to between 2017 and 2020). Describing the broader study: Peripheral blood was collected at initial diagnosis, before any treatment. The 75 to 100 discovery patients were randomly divided into training and test sets at a 7:3 ratio. To identify distinguishing TCR V-J signatures, a discovery cohort of some 99 patients was used, comprising 40 to 45 with Graves' ophthalmopathy and around 57 with stable Graves' hyperthyroidism. Once sampling was done, hyperthyroidism patients were given methimazole at a starting dose of 30 mg daily, whereas ophthalmopathy patients were given high-dose intravenous methylprednisolone. Prospective prediction of ophthalmopathy was tested in an independent validation cohort of 18 to 20 hyperthyroidism patients and 17 patients who later progressed to ophthalmopathy. Thyroid tissue and blood T-cell repertoires from six Graves' hyperthyroidism patients were also compared in the study. The paper describes TCR Vbeta CDR3 sequencing of about 140 peripheral blood samples, made up of around 41 ophthalmopathy patients, roughly 72 hyperthyroidism patients and 17 progressor patients.

TCR beta CDR3 regions were amplified from RNA transcripts. The TCR CDR3 was subjected to a first round of RT-PCR using the HTBI primer set and the Qiagen OneStep RT-PCR kit. A second multiplex PCR round built the libraries, followed by size selection and purification. Libraries were sequenced paired-end with 100 bp reads on an Illumina HiSeq2000. As for the original processing: Raw data were processed with SOAPnuke, discarding reads with adapters, uncalled bases, mean Phred below 15, or no exact constant-primer or identifier match. COPE v1.2.5 was used to merge high-quality paired reads, and clonotypes were defined as unique nucleotide sequences. MiTCR v1.1 was used to align clonotypes to the IMGT TRBV, TRBD and TRBJ reference segments. Only V-J combinations with frequency above 0.0001, covering about 99% of repertoires, were analysed. A TCS score was defined as the ratio between F50 (clonal expansion) and ExV (chaos), using BLOSUM62-based TCRdist between CDR3 peptides within each V-J. Welch's t-statistics and random forest reduced 450 to 600 V-J features to about 12, which were used in a naive Bayes classifier (R e1071). Thyroid-blood repertoire similarity was quantified with the Morisita-Horn index. TCRdb reprocessed the public reads (quality trimming at Q25 with fastp, clone calling with MiXCR) and kept in-frame beta chains. Under each unique CDR3 protein, matching rows form one entry showing the most common genes and DNA. These V and J calls rely on TCRdb rather than the paper's analysis. This sample gives over 700,000 distinct CDR3 sequences in total; approximately 36% of them show up just once. The ten largest clones add up to roughly 31% of the sample.

Study-wide findings and limitations: Most expanded thyroid clonotypes (frequency above 0.001) were also detected in blood, suggesting blood repertoires may reflect thyroid immune responses. A model built on a 13 V-J signature distinguished ophthalmopathy from stable hyperthyroidism, reaching roughly 88% sensitivity and 81% to 83% specificity in cross-validation and 80%/75% in testing. In validation, progression to ophthalmopathy was predicted by the model with 70.59% sensitivity and roughly 76% specificity, a median of approximately 6.5 months before onset. Sample size was not statistically predetermined, and blinding of investigators to group allocation was not performed.

Stable Graves' hyperthyroidism was defined as no progression to ophthalmopathy during 18 months of follow-up. Hyperthyroidism patients were newly diagnosed, had a disease duration of under 2 months, and were aged 18 to 65 years. Patients with uncontrolled infections, other autoimmune diseases, pregnancy or lactation were excluded. Clinical symptoms, serum thyroxine and TRAb, thyroid ultrasound, and orbital computed tomography formed the basis for the diagnoses. PBMCs were isolated from around 10 ml of fresh peripheral blood by Ficoll-Paque density gradient centrifugation. Trizol reagent was used to extract total RNA, and RNA quality was then checked on an Agilent 2100 Bioanalyzer. The specimen was blood. The TCR was taken from a woman aged 35 to 49 with Graves' hyperthyroidism.

In nucleotide form, the sequence is TGTGCCAGCAGCCCGACAGGTAGTCCTACTGGGACCCAGCACTTC. Its protein product is CASSPTGSPTGTQHF. The chain uses TRBV14 and TRBJ2-5; the D gene is possibly TRBD1, with 6 bases matching. CDR1 and CDR2 (SGHDN, FVKESK) derive from the germline V gene. The CDR3 goes from the cysteine to the phenylalanine over 15 residues. The only DNA kept is the CDR3, 45 bases in frame from the first base.